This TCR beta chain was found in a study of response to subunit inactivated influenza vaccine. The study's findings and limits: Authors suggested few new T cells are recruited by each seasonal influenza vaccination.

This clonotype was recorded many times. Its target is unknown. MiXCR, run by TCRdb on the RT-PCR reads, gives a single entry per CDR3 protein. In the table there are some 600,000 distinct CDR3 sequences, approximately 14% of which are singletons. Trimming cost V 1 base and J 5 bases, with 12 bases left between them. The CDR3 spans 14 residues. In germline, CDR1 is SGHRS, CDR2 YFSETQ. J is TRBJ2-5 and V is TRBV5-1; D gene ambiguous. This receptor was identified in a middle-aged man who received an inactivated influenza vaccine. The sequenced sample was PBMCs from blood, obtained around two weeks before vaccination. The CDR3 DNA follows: TGCGCCAGCAGCTTGTTTTCCGTTGAGGAGACCCAGTACTTC. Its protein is CASSLFSVEETQYF.